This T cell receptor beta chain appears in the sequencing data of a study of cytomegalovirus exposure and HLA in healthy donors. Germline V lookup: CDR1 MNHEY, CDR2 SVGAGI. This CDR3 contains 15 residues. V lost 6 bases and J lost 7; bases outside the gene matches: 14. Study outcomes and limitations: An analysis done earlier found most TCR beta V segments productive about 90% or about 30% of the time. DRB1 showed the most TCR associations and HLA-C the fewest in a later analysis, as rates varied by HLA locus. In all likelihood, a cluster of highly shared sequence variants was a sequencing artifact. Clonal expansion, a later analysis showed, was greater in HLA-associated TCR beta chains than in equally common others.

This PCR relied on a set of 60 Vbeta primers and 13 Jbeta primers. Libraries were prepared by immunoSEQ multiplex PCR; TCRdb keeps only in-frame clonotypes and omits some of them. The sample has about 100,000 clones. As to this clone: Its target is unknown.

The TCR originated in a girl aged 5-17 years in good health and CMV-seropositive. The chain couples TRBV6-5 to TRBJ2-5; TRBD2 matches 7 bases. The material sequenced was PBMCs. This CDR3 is CASSLAGRGEGTQYF. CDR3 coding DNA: TGTGCCAGCAGCCTTGCTGGCCGGGGGGAAGGGACCCAGTACTTC.